These T cell receptor beta chains were read from a single sample in a study of T cell responses to AZD1222 COVID-19 vaccine. The method was immunoSEQ multiplex PCR; TCRdb's version includes in-frame clones alone and lacks a portion of them. This table holds some 130,000 clones, 91% found once. This specimen was peripheral blood, taken on day 0 of AZD1222 vaccination. These TCRs come from an adult in good health. The CDR3 runs from the conserved cysteine through the conserved F or W. A D gene is named only where the DNA matches it firmly. A row's size may be missing; if present it is once, few, many or a size class.

D gene: -
J gene: TRBJ2-7
clone size: many
V gene: TRBV30
CDR3 DNA: TGTGCCTGGAGCCGTCTCAGCGAGCCCTACGAGCAGTACTTC
CDR3 protein: CAWSRLSEPYEQYF

D gene: -
J gene: TRBJ2-5
clone size: -
V gene: TRBV2
CDR3 DNA: TGTGCCAGCAGTGAATTGCGAGAGACCCAGTACTTC
CDR3 protein: CASSELRETQYF

D gene: TRBD1
J gene: TRBJ1-5
clone size: -
V gene: TRBV6-2/TRBV6-3
CDR3 DNA: TGTGCCAGCAGCGTACAGGGGTCCCAGCATTTT
CDR3 protein: CASSVQGSQHF

D gene: TRBD1
J gene: TRBJ1-5
clone size: -
V gene: TRBV6-1
CDR3 DNA: TGTGCCAGCAGTGACCGATCAACAGGGGATCAGCCCCAGCATTTT
CDR3 protein: CASSDRSTGDQPQHF

D gene: TRBD2
J gene: TRBJ2-2
clone size: -
V gene: TRBV14
CDR3 DNA: TGTGCCAGCAGCCATACTAGCGGGAGAACCGGGGAGCTGTTTTTT
CDR3 protein: CASSHTSGRTGELFF

D gene: -
J gene: TRBJ2-1
clone size: -
V gene: TRBV4-2
CDR3 DNA: TGTGCCAGCAGCCACGCCTGGCGGGGAAGCTCCTACAATGAGCAGTTCTTC
CDR3 protein: CASSHAWRGSSYNEQFF

D gene: -
J gene: TRBJ1-4
clone size: -
V gene: TRBV2
CDR3 DNA: TGTGCCAGCAGTGAAATGGCCAGGGGTGAAAAACTGTTTTTT
CDR3 protein: CASSEMARGEKLFF

D gene: -
J gene: TRBJ2-1
clone size: -
V gene: TRBV7-2
CDR3 DNA: TGTGCCAGCATATCTTACGGGGGACCGGACTCCTACAATGAGCAGTTCTTC
CDR3 protein: CASISYGGPDSYNEQFF

D gene: TRBD1
J gene: TRBJ1-3
clone size: -
V gene: TRBV6-5
CDR3 DNA: TGTGCCAGCAGCCAGGGGGAGTCTGGAAACACCATATATTTT
CDR3 protein: CASSQGESGNTIYF

D gene: TRBD1
J gene: TRBJ1-3
clone size: -
V gene: TRBV7-6
CDR3 DNA: TGTGCCAGCAGCCCTCTACGGGACAGGCTAAGTGGCTCCGACACCATATATTTT
CDR3 protein: CASSPLRDRLSGSDTIYF

D gene: TRBD2
J gene: TRBJ2-7
clone size: -
V gene: TRBV6-2/TRBV6-3
CDR3 DNA: TGTGCCAGCAGTTTATTCTCGGGACTAGCGAACGAGCAGTACTTC
CDR3 protein: CASSLFSGLANEQYF

D gene: -
J gene: TRBJ2-1
clone size: few
V gene: TRBV2
CDR3 DNA: TGTGCCAGCAGTGGCCCGTTCAGGACCGACAATGAGCAGTTCTTC
CDR3 protein: CASSGPFRTDNEQFF